This T cell receptor (beta chain) was profiled in a study of shared clonotypes between healthy human individuals (TCRdb year 2020). Notes on the research overall: The cohort comprised a couple of women and a few men aged 18 to 49 years. Per donor, three plates each were used for CD4 naive and CD4 memory, two for CD8 naive, and one for CD8 memory. To increase sequencing depth and limit assay-specific biases, TCR repertoire library preparation and sequencing were carried out by different laboratories using diverse techniques. Each donor's leukapheresis produced roughly between roughly 0.85 and 10 billion PBMCs. To estimate repertoire size and how much clonotypes are shared between individuals, the study performed deep sequencing of blood TCR repertoires from 4 to 6 healthy adults.

From V the trimming removes 4 bases and from J it removes 8 bases, while the gene matches leave 8 bases of the junction unaccounted for. The CDR3 numbers 13 residues from cysteine through phenylalanine. Left in the record is the CDR3 DNA by itself, 39 bases read in frame from the first base. From a lookup of the germline V gene (reference sequence), CDR1 and CDR2 are LNHNV and YYDKDF. TCR CDR3 regions were amplified from genomic DNA by multiplex PCR using the deep immunoSEQ assay. Genomic DNA extracted from each cell subset was distributed evenly over all wells of several immunoSEQ 96-well plates, and each plate served as one replicate. For sorted subsets, 150 to 200 ng genomic DNA, equal to about 30,000 T cell genomes, was loaded into each replicate PCR. Purified libraries were quantified with a Qubit 3.0 fluorometer, sized on a Bioanalyzer 2100, and re-quantified with the KAPA Library Quantification kit. Every immunoSEQ 96-well plate was sequenced on a dedicated single-read 150-cycle Illumina NextSeq 550 flow cell. In the source study's methods: Because the immunoSEQ output held only junctional sequences and lacked quality scores, the filtering could not match the filtering applied to full-length reads. To assign V/J genes and CDR3, sequences were annotated using PyIR, a Python wrapper for IgBLAST v1.9, with IMGT germline references. Reads were removed for weak V/J assignments (E-value above 1e-6), missing CDR3, stop codons, out-of-frame junctions, or ambiguous translated residues. V3J clonotypes were defined as sequences sharing an identical inferred V gene, J gene, and CDR3 amino acid sequence. Percentage overlap between repertoires was computed as shared unique clonotypes divided by the size of the smaller repertoire. Three approaches were used to assess repertoire richness: RTK rarefaction, the Chao1 estimator, and Recon v2.1 estimates of unobserved clonotypes. OLGA was used to compute generation probabilities for all TCRbeta clonotypes that the gDNA method yielded from a few donors. TCRdb re-hosts the immuneACCESS table, in-frame sequences only. Its copies lack some clones; in the studies checked, an unresolved V gene accounts for under half of them, and the cause for the rest is not known. From that table come the V and J calls and clone size; the DNA was used to work out D and trimming. Present in this sample are about 2.4 million clones, roughly 93% of which were seen just once. The ten largest make up 0.36% of the sample.

Healthy HIV-negative adults with no recently reported acute infections or vaccinations were included as donors. Every donor was a Caucasian adult residing in Nashville, Tennessee, USA. CD4+ T cells were enriched through magnetic negative selection, after which naive cells were positively selected on CD45RA and the remaining negative fraction served as the memory subset. Blood was obtained by leukapheresis, after which PBMCs were separated by Ficoll-Histopaque density gradient centrifugation and cryopreserved in liquid nitrogen vapor phase. Purity and quantity of every magnetically sorted T cell population were checked by analytical flow cytometry. Genomic DNA was isolated from each sorted fraction and quantified by UV absorbance on a Nanodrop 2000c. What the research found in general, with its limitations: Approximately 5% of naive CD4, around 4% of naive CD8, roughly 2.5% of memory CD4, and about 0.4% of memory CD8 clonotypes were shared across a few donors. Higher generation probabilities were observed for clonotypes shared by all four sorted-subset donors than for non-shared clonotypes. Based on pairwise subsampling, the degree of clonotype sharing among donors was expected to be affected by sequencing depth. Incomplete sequencing was indicated by rarefaction of sorted-subset datasets, despite the large sequencing depth. Naive subsets generally had larger estimated clonotype richness than memory subsets. Sampling was restricted to blood, and TCR repertoires in tissues likely differ from the TCR repertoires found in blood. Because the study included only a small number of donors, the genetic and exposure-history diversity represented was limited.

Details on this clone: There is no known antigen for this receptor. No quality values exist for individual bases; no much larger clone is one base distant.

Recombination connected TRBV15 to TRBJ2-7, with TRBD1 matching 7 junction bases. The sequencing sample was made of naive CD4+ T cells from PBMCs. The cell subset or site label here, explained by the study, means: CD45RA+ positively selected. This TCR derives from a man between 18 and 35 years old in good health. Some clones in this sample may be carry-over from other donors' samples. Here the CDR3 is given as CATSTDRAFQQYF. The bases are TGTGCCACCAGCACCGACAGGGCCTTTCAGCAGTACTTC.